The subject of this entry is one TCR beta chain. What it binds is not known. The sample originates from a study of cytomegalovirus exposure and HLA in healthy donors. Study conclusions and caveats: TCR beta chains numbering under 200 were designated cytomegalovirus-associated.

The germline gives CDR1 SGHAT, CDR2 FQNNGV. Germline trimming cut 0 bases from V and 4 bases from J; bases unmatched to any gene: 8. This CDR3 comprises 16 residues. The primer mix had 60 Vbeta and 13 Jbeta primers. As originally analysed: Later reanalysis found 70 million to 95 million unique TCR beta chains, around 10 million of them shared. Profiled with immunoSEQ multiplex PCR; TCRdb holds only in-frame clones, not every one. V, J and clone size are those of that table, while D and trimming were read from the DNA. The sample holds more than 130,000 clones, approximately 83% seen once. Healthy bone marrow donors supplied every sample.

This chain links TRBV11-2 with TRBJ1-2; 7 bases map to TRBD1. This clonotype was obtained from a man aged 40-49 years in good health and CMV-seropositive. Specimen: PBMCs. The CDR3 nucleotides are TGTGCCAGCAGCTTAGACTGGACAGGCGGGACCTATGGCTACACCTTC. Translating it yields CASSLDWTGGTYGYTF.